These 31 T cell receptor beta chains originate from one sample sequenced in a study of PD-1 blockade in classical Hodgkin lymphoma (dated by TCRdb to the early 2020s). This specimen's time point label, interpreted: cycle 4 day 1 (C4D1), after 6 weeks of nivolumab. All trial patients had relapsed after autologous stem cell transplantation, with cohorts A, B and C differing in prior brentuximab vedotin exposure. A Miltenyi CD4+ T cell isolation kit was used for magnetic negative selection to purify CD4+ T cells from thawed PBMCs. The receptor library was made with the immunoSEQ multiplex PCR assay. Entries here come from immuneACCESS through TCRdb and include only in-frame sequences with V and J called. Some clones fail to appear in such tables; in the studies checked, an unresolved V gene covers under half of the shortfall, and the cause of the remainder is unknown. The sample table shows approximately 9,000 clones, and 65% to 85% are seen once. Approximately 1.5% of the sample belongs to the ten largest clones.

The starting material was CD4+ T cells from blood, obtained before the fourth cycle of nivolumab. All receptors come from a human donor with classical Hodgkin lymphoma.

The genes are TRBV29-1 and TRBJ1-1; D perhaps matches TRBD1 (6 bases). The germline CDR1 and CDR2 sequences are SQVTM and ANQGSEA. The CDR3 is made up of 12 amino acids. Between the trimmed V and J ends, which lost 6 bases and 4 bases, there was a span of 12 bases. The CDR3: CSVRQAGTEAFF. DNA of the CDR3: TGCAGCGTAAGACAGGCGGGCACTGAAGCTTTCTTT.

This sequence joins TRBV5-1 and TRBJ2-4; 12 bases are shared with TRBD2. This CDR3 has 15 residues. The V gene end was trimmed by 2 bases and the J gene end by 4 bases; junction bases not matched to a gene: 1. Germline V gene sequence: CDR1 SGHRS, CDR2 YFSETQ. CDR3 DNA sequence: TGCGCCAGCAGCTTAGGACTAGCGGGGAAAAACATTCAGTACTTC. Protein sequence: CASSLGLAGKNIQYF.

The chain couples TRBV6-5 to TRBJ2-1, with D possibly TRBD2 on 5 matching bases. Trimming shortened V by 6 bases and J by 4 bases, and 7 bases separated the two germline ends. This CDR3 spans 12 amino acids. From germline, CDR1 is MNHEY and CDR2 SVGAGI. The CDR3 reads CASRRVYNEQFF. The CDR3 DNA reads as TGTGCCAGCAGGAGGGTATACAATGAGCAGTTCTTC.

CDR3 nucleotides: TGTGCCTGGAGTGTATGGGATGGCTACACCTTC. It yields the protein CAWSVWDGYTF. V is TRBV30 and J is TRBJ1-2, with no clear D. The germline gives CDR1 GTSNPN, CDR2 SVGIG (reference sequence). This CDR3 is built from 11 residues. Trimming left V 0 bases short and J 6 bases short, with 5 bases between.

The gene calls are TRBV4-1 and TRBJ2-1, with unresolved D. V shed 0 bases and J shed 0 bases, with 15 bases lying between them. The germline V gene encodes CDR1 MGHRA and CDR2 YSYEKL. The CDR3 is 18 amino acids. The CDR3 bases are TGCGCCAGCAGCCAAGAAGTAGCAGTACCTAGCTCCTACAATGAGCAGTTCTTC. Its protein product is CASSQEVAVPSSYNEQFF.

In this sample, this clone turned up a few times. The V gene is TRBV11-2, the J gene TRBJ2-7, with D possibly TRBD1 on 5 matching bases. The CDR3 covers 14 residues. Germline loops: CDR1 SGHAT, CDR2 FQNNGV. V gave up 1 base and J gave up 2 bases, with 9 bases separating them. As DNA, the CDR3 is TGTGCCAGCAGCTTAGGTGCAGGGCCCTACGAGCAGTACTTC. Protein sequence: CASSLGAGPYEQYF. The entire variable domain, with the rest obtained from reference TRBV11-2 and TRBJ2-7, is as follows: EAGVAQSPRYKIIEKRQSVAFWCNPISGHATLYWYQQILGQGPKLLIQFQNNGVVDDSQLPKDRFSAERLKGVDSTLKIQPAKLEDSAVYLCASSLGAGPYEQYFGPGTRLTVT.

This clone was detected only a few times. The chain couples TRBV18 to TRBJ1-2; D not certain. Germline lookup yields CDR1 KGHSH and CDR2 LQKENI. The germline V and J ends were trimmed by 2 bases and 4 bases, with 8 bases remaining between them. The CDR3 contains 13 residues. This CDR3 is CASSPDTLYGYTF. The DNA for the CDR3 is TGTGCCAGCTCACCAGACACCCTCTATGGCTACACCTTC.

The chain uses TRBV6-5 and TRBJ1-2; D may be TRBD1 (6 bases). This CDR3 region has 14 residues. Germline CDR1 is MNHEY and CDR2 is SVGAGI. V lost 2 bases and J lost 4, with 11 bases in between. The CDR3 DNA reads TGTGCCAGCAGTTACGGGGGGCCGAGCTATGGCTACACCTTC. Amino acids: CASSYGGPSYGYTF.

This chain joins TRBV11-2 and TRBJ1-2; D is uncertain. The CDR3 has 11 amino acids. The V end was cut by 4 bases, the J end by 2 bases, with 2 bases between. In germline, CDR1 is SGHAT, CDR2 FQNNGV. The CDR3 bases are TGTGCCAGCAGCTCAAACTATGGCTACACCTTC. Its translation is CASSSNYGYTF.

This chain uses TRBV4-3 with TRBJ2-1, with 11 bases fitting TRBD2. Per the germline V gene, CDR1 is LGHNA and CDR2 is YSLEER. Trimming took 0 bases from V and 7 from J; bases not matched to a gene: 14. The CDR3 is 19 amino acids. The chain's CDR3 is CASSQDWLAGGRQGNEQFF. CDR3 coding DNA: TGCGCCAGCAGCCAAGATTGGCTAGCGGGAGGTCGTCAGGGGAATGAGCAGTTCTTC.

The chain recombines TRBV19 with TRBJ1-3; possibly TRBD1 for D (5 bases). The germline V gene encodes CDR1 LNHDA and CDR2 SQIVND (reference sequence). The CDR3 sequence is 19 residues long. The V end was cut by 0 bases, the J end by 0 bases, with 18 bases between. CDR3 residues: CASSIDAVQATYSGNTIYF. In DNA, the CDR3 is TGTGCCAGTAGTATAGACGCGGTACAGGCTACCTACTCTGGAAACACCATATATTTT. Drawing the rest from reference TRBV19 and TRBJ1-3, the complete variable domain is DGGITQSPKYLFRKEGQNVTLSCEQNLNHDAMYWYRQDPGQGLRLIYYSQIVNDFQKGDIAEGYSVSREKKESFPLTVTSAQKNPTAFYLCASSIDAVQATYSGNTIYFGEGSWLTVV.

This sequence joins TRBV5-6 and TRBJ1-6; TRBD1 matches at 11 bases. The CDR3 covers 14 residues. CDR1 and CDR2 from the germline V gene are SGHDT and YYEEEE. Trimming cost V 2 bases and J 10 bases; bases outside gene matches: 2. As DNA, the CDR3 is TGTGCCAGCAGCTTCGGACAGGGGGCCTCACCCCTCCACTTT. Amino acids: CASSFGQGASPLHF.

The chain has TRBV27 and TRBJ2-2, with 9 bases that match TRBD2. V trimming: 2 bases; J trimming: 4 bases; junction bases outside the gene matches: 11. This CDR3 region has 18 residues. CDR1 and CDR2 (germline): MNHEY, SMNVEV (reference sequence). In nucleotides, the CDR3 is TGTGCCAGCAGTTTACGGGCCTGGCGGGGGGGAGGCACCGGGGAGCTGTTTTTT. Protein sequence: CASSLRAWRGGGTGELFF.

V usage is TRBV18 and J usage is TRBJ2-1; D gene uncertain. Germline CDR1 KGHSH, CDR2 LQKENI. The CDR3 spans 14 residues. Trimming stripped 0 bases from V and 0 bases from J, with 3 bases between. DNA of the CDR3: TGTGCCAGCTCACCACCTAGCTCCTACAATGAGCAGTTCTTC. Residues: CASSPPSSYNEQFF.

This chain joins TRBV7-2 and TRBJ2-7; D possibly uses TRBD1 or TRBD2 (5 bases each). Germline V CDR1 and CDR2: SGHTA, FQGNSA. Trimming shortened V by 5 bases and J by 5 bases, and 22 bases separated the two germline ends. CDR3 length equals 16 residues. The CDR3 is CASSTQPGTGLNEQYF. As DNA, the CDR3 is TGTGCCAGCAGCACCCAACCCGGGACGGGCCTTAACGAGCAGTACTTC.

The V call is TRBV2, the J call TRBJ1-2; TRBD1 might be the D (5 bases). CDR3 length equals 14 residues. With 6 bases removed from V and 4 bases from J, the gap between germline ends came to 15 bases. Germline CDR1 reads SNHLY; CDR2 reads FYNNEI. CDR3 sequence (DNA): TGTGCCAGCAGGAGAGGGGTCCCATCCTATGGCTACACCTTC. It codes for CASRRGVPSYGYTF.

CDR3 sequence (DNA): TGTGCCAGCGGAATCTCGGACTTCTCTGGAAACACCATATATTTT. Translated, it gives CASGISDFSGNTIYF. The genes are TRBV6-5 and TRBJ1-3; D is unresolved. Germline values: CDR1 MNHEY, CDR2 SVGAGI. The germline V and J ends were trimmed by 8 bases and 0 bases, with 14 bases remaining between them. CDR3 size: 15 residues.

The V and J genes are TRBV10-3 and TRBJ2-1; D call uncertain. The CDR3 length is 17 residues. The ends were cut back, 2 bases at V and 0 bases at J, with 14 bases in the middle. Germline V gene lookup returns CDR1 ENHRY and CDR2 SYGVKD. This chain's CDR3 is CAISEGMRPYSYNEQFF. The CDR3 region has the DNA TGTGCCATCAGTGAGGGAATGAGACCATACTCCTACAATGAGCAGTTCTTC.

This chain joins TRBV5-4 and TRBJ2-1; 9 bases line up with TRBD2. The V gene's germline CDR1 is SGHNT and CDR2 YYREEE (reference sequence). Losses at the gene ends were 0 bases for V and 5 bases for J; bases not matched to a gene: 3. This CDR3 contains 15 residues. The CDR3 here is CASSLASGVDNEQFF. The CDR3 nucleotides are TGTGCCAGCAGCTTGGCTAGCGGGGTGGACAATGAGCAGTTCTTC.

The CDR3: CASRGQGAETQYF. The CDR3 region has the DNA TGTGCCAGCCGGGGACAGGGGGCTGAGACCCAGTACTTC. J is TRBJ2-5 and V is TRBV10-3; 12 nucleotides match TRBD1. V lost 10 bases and J lost 5; bases outside the gene matches: 5. Germline CDR1 and CDR2: ENHRY and SYGVKD. The CDR3 extends over 13 amino acids.

Only a few counts were recorded for this clone. The V call is TRBV7-2, the J call TRBJ1-6, with D maybe TRBD1 (6 bases). V was shortened by 1 base and J by 5 bases, with 15 bases between the two germline ends. The CDR3 has 17 amino acids. Germline V gene sequence: CDR1 SGHTA, CDR2 FQGNSA. CDR3 DNA sequence: TGTGCCAGCAGCTTAGAGGGAAATTACAGGGATAATTCACCCCTCCACTTT. Protein: CASSLEGNYRDNSPLHF.

V is TRBV5-1 and J is TRBJ1-6; maybe TRBD1 (6 bases). CDR3 length equals 15 residues. CDR1 and CDR2 from the germline V gene are SGHRS and YFSETQ. Deletions cut 2 bases from V and 8 bases from J, with 14 bases between. In nucleotides, the CDR3 is TGCGCCAGCAGCTTACTACTACAGGGCGATTCACCCCTCCACTTT. Translated: CASSLLLQGDSPLHF. The full variable domain, completed using reference TRBV5-1 and TRBJ1-6, is KAGVTQTPRYLIKTRGQQVTLSCSPISGHRSVSWYQQTPGQGLQFLFEYFSETQRNKGNFPGRFSGRQFSNSRSEMNVSTLELGDSALYLCASSLLLQGDSPLHFGNGTRLTVT.

This clone came up once. The rearrangement joins TRBV9 to TRBJ2-7, with D maybe TRBD2 (6 bases). With 4 bases removed from V and 0 bases from J, the gap between germline ends came to 17 bases. CDR1 is SGDLS and CDR2 is YYNGEE in the germline V gene. The CDR3 is 16 amino acids. The CDR3 sequence: CASSPGTGTGSYEQYF. The CDR3 region has the DNA TGTGCCAGCAGCCCAGGAACCGGGACTGGCTCCTACGAGCAGTACTTC.

This chain joins TRBV19 and TRBJ2-7; TRBD1 agrees at 9 bases. The CDR3 loop spans 15 amino acids. Germline V CDR1 and CDR2: LNHDA, SQIVND (reference sequence). V trimming: 8 bases; J trimming: 5 bases; junction bases outside the gene matches: 13. This CDR3 reads CASAYSGQGGHEQYF. Written as DNA, the CDR3 is TGTGCCAGTGCTTACTCGGGACAGGGAGGCCACGAGCAGTACTTC.

The rearrangement joins TRBV28 to TRBJ1-6, with 7 bases matching TRBD1. V lost 8 bases and J lost 6; bases outside the gene matches: 10. Germline assignment: CDR1 MDHEN and CDR2 SYDVKM. The CDR3 covers 15 residues. The CDR3 DNA sequence: TGTGCCAGCGGTAGTCCGGGACAGCCTAATTCACCCCTCCACTTT. Translated, it gives CASGSPGQPNSPLHF.

V is TRBV18 and J is TRBJ2-5, with a tentative D call TRBD1 (7 bases). The germline V gene has CDR1 KGHSH and CDR2 LQKENI. This CDR3 has 14 amino acids. The V gene lost 4 bases and the J gene lost 1 base, with 10 bases spanning the gap. The CDR3 sequence is CASSRRDSQETQYF. As DNA, the CDR3 is TGTGCCAGCTCACGGCGGGACAGCCAAGAGACCCAGTACTTC.

This clone was observed once. The chain links TRBV28 to TRBJ2-1; D is possibly TRBD1 or TRBD2 (5 bases each). Per the germline V gene, CDR1 is MDHEN and CDR2 is SYDVKM. CDR3 length: 14 amino acids. V was shortened by 6 bases and J by 6 bases, with 15 bases between the two germline ends. In DNA, the CDR3 is TGTGCCAGCAGATTGGGACCGACCGCCAATGAGCAGTTCTTC. Protein sequence: CASRLGPTANEQFF.

The chain joins TRBV2 to TRBJ2-1, with TRBD1 as a possible D gene (6 bases). CDR1 is SNHLY and CDR2 is FYNNEI in the germline V gene. The CDR3 runs to 15 residues. The V gene lost 5 bases and the J gene lost 3 bases, with 14 bases spanning the gap. The CDR3 protein is CASSQQGRRYNEQFF. For the CDR3, the DNA is TGTGCCAGCAGTCAACAGGGACGTCGCTACAATGAGCAGTTCTTC.

The chain employs TRBV7-2 and TRBJ2-2; 7 positions match TRBD2. V gave up 1 base and J gave up 3 bases; unmatched junction bases: 8. This CDR3 comprises 17 residues. Germline values: CDR1 SGHTA, CDR2 FQGNSA. CDR3 sequence reads: CASSLVGPGRDTGELFF. The CDR3, as DNA: TGTGCCAGCAGCTTAGTAGGGCCAGGGAGGGACACCGGGGAGCTGTTTTTT.

The genes are TRBV18 and TRBJ1-2; weak D call: TRBD1 (5 bases). The CDR3 runs 14 residues. The germline CDR1 and CDR2 sequences are KGHSH and LQKENI. Trimming pared 3 bases from V and 5 bases from J, leaving 13 bases between. The CDR3 sequence is CASSPSRQQYGYTF. Written as DNA, the CDR3 is TGTGCCAGCTCACCTTCAAGACAGCAATATGGCTACACCTTC.

The rearrangement links TRBV11-2 to TRBJ2-1; TRBD2 matches 11 bases. In germline, CDR1 is SGHAT, CDR2 FQNNGV. The V and J ends lost 1 base and 4 bases, in that order; junction bases with no gene match: 6. The CDR3 spans 17 residues. The CDR3 reads CASSLVGTSGVYNEQFF. For the CDR3, the DNA is TGTGCCAGCAGCTTAGTTGGGACTAGCGGAGTATACAATGAGCAGTTCTTC.